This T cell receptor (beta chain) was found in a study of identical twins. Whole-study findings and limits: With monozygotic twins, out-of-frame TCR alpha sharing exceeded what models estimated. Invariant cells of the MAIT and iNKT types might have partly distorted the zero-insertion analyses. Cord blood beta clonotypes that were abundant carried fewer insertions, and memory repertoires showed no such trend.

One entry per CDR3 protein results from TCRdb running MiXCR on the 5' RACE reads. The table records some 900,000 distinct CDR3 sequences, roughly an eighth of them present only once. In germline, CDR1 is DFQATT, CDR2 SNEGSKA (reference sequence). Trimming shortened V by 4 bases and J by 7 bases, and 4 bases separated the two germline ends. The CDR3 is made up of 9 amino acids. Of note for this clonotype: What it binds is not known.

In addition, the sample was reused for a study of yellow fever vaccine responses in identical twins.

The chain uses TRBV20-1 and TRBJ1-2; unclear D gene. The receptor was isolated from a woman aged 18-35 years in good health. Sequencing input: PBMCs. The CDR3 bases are TGCAGTGCTACGTTTGGCTACACCTTC. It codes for CSATFGYTF.